This entry lists 26 T cell receptor beta chains sequenced from one sample in a study of shared clonotypes between healthy human individuals. Method: immunoSEQ multiplex PCR; TCRdb's copy keeps in-frame clones and lacks some. The table lists some 2,500,000 clones, 93% of them singletons. What was sequenced was naive CD4+ T cells from PBMCs. Subset specified: CD45RA+ positively selected. All receptors derive from a young man in good health. Some clones in this sample may be carry-over from other donors' samples.

CDR3: CASSPGDRGYSQYEQYF. The CDR3 DNA follows: TGTGCCAGCTCACCCGGGGACAGGGGGTATTCTCAGTACGAGCAGTACTTC. V is TRBV18 and J is TRBJ2-7, with 11 bases lining up with TRBD1. Germline V CDR1 and CDR2: KGHSH, LQKENI. The CDR3 has 17 residues. The junction had 11 bases not matched to a gene; V was cut back by 3 bases and J by 4 bases.

The genes are TRBV4-1 and TRBJ1-5; a possible D gene is TRBD1 (6 bases). This CDR3 spans 19 amino acids. Germline values: CDR1 MGHRA, CDR2 YSYEKL. Trimming shortened V by 2 bases and J by 2 bases, and 22 bases separated the two germline ends. CDR3 in DNA: TGCGCCAGCAGCCAACACGACTACGCGAACCCAGGGGGCAATCAGCCCCAGCATTTT. Protein sequence: CASSQHDYANPGGNQPQHF.

The gene calls are TRBV29-1 and TRBJ2-7; TRBD1 is a possible D gene (5 bases). V was trimmed by 4 bases and J by 1 base, leaving 17 bases between them. The CDR3 has 15 amino acids. From germline, CDR1 is SQVTM and CDR2 ANQGSEA. The CDR3: CSVGRVRLPSYEQYF. In DNA, the CDR3 is TGCAGCGTTGGCAGGGTCCGACTTCCATCCTACGAGCAGTACTTC.

The chain has TRBV9 and TRBJ2-1; 11 nucleotides agree with TRBD1. This CDR3 comprises 16 residues. Germline CDR1 SGDLS, CDR2 YYNGEE. J gave up 8 bases and V 2 bases, and 9 bases lay outside the gene matches. As DNA, the CDR3 is TGTGCCAGCAGCGTGCTGGGGACAGGGGGATTGGATGAGCAGTTCTTC. Residues: CASSVLGTGGLDEQFF.

This clone showed up just once. The rearrangement joins TRBV7-9 to TRBJ1-3; D might be TRBD1 (5 bases). The CDR3 consists of 12 residues. Germline lookup yields CDR1 SEHNR and CDR2 FQNEAQ (reference sequence). V was clipped by 5 bases and J by 9 bases, with 11 bases between them. CDR3 loop: CASSQDSITIYF. In DNA form, the CDR3 reads TGTGCCAGCAGCCAAGACAGTATCACCATATATTTT. Filled out from reference TRBV7-9 and TRBJ1-3, the complete variable domain reads DTGVSQNPRHKITKRGQNVTFRCDPISEHNRLYWYRQTLGQGPEFLTYFQNEAQLEKSRLLSDRFSAERPKGSFSTLEIQRTEQGDSAMYLCASSQDSITIYFGEGSWLTVV.

Points on this clone: Different DNA sequences within this sample yield the same CDR3. V gene TRBV5-1 combines with J gene TRBJ1-1; D not resolved. V lost 1 base, J lost 1 base, and 5 bases lay in between. Germline V gene lookup returns CDR1 SGHRS and CDR2 YFSETQ. CDR3 size: 13 residues. This CDR3 reads CASSLQENTEAFF. The CDR3 DNA reads TGCGCCAGCAGCTTGCAAGAGAACACTGAAGCTTTCTTT.

CDR3 nucleotide sequence: TGTGCCAGCAGCACGGGACAGGGGGCCTCCTACGAGCAGTACTTC. Encoded protein: CASSTGQGASYEQYF. The chain uses TRBV7-2 and TRBJ2-7, with TRBD1 matching 12 bases. Germline CDR1 SGHTA, CDR2 FQGNSA. Germline trimming cut 5 bases from V and 0 bases from J; bases unmatched to any gene: 2. The CDR3 has 15 amino acids.

The V and J genes are TRBV18 and TRBJ2-5; unclear D gene. This CDR3 region has 14 residues. Trimming removed 1 base at V and 1 base at J, with 7 bases between. CDR1 is KGHSH, CDR2 LQKENI, per germline. CDR3 loop: CASSPLSTQETQYF. The CDR3 region has the DNA TGTGCCAGCTCACCACTCTCCACCCAAGAGACCCAGTACTTC.

V is TRBV6-5 and J is TRBJ2-1, with 10 nucleotides matching TRBD2. V gave up 3 bases and J gave up 9 bases; unmatched junction bases: 8. CDR3 length: 15 amino acids. Germline CDR1 MNHEY, CDR2 SVGAGI. The CDR3 nucleotides read TGTGCCAGCAGTTATTCGGCTAGCGGGAGCGGTGAGCAGTTCTTC. Encoded protein: CASSYSASGSGEQFF.

This chain uses TRBV18 with TRBJ2-7, with TRBD1 as a possible D gene (5 bases). Germline CDR1 reads KGHSH; CDR2 reads LQKENI. Trimming cost V 2 bases and J 6 bases, with 17 bases left between them. The CDR3 spans 15 residues. CDR3 in amino acids: CASSPYSGRVGEQYF. The CDR3 coding sequence is TGTGCCAGCTCACCATATAGTGGCAGGGTGGGCGAGCAGTACTTC.

Turning to this clone: Other DNA sequences from this sample encode an identical CDR3 as well. The V call is TRBV6-1, the J call TRBJ2-7, with no clear D. This CDR3 has 13 residues. The V and J ends lost 8 bases and 2 bases respectively, with 13 bases between them. CDR1 MNHNS and CDR2 SASEGT come from the germline V gene. CDR3 sequence reads: CASSPGPAYEQYF. Written as DNA, the CDR3 is TGTGCCAGCTCCCCAGGTCCAGCCTACGAGCAGTACTTC.

This chain links TRBV9 with TRBJ2-1; D ambiguous. The length of the CDR3 is 14 residues. Trimming removed 1 base at V and 2 bases at J, with 7 bases between. Per the germline V gene, CDR1 is SGDLS and CDR2 is YYNGEE. CDR3 bases: TGTGCCAGCAGCGTACAGGATACCTACAATGAGCAGTTCTTC. Encoded protein: CASSVQDTYNEQFF.

This rearrangement joins TRBV7-2 to TRBJ1-1; D might be TRBD1 (5 bases). The CDR3 has 14 amino acids. Germline CDR1 and CDR2: SGHTA and FQGNSA. The V end was cut by 0 bases, the J end by 4 bases, with 9 bases between. CDR3 bases: TGTGCCAGCAGCTTAGCGGAGGGGAGCACTGAAGCTTTCTTT. Its translation: CASSLAEGSTEAFF. Full variable domain (rest looked up from reference TRBV7-2 and TRBJ1-1): GAGVSQSPSNKVTEKGKDVELRCDPISGHTALYWYRQSLGQGLEFLIYFQGNSAPDKSGLPSDRFSAERTGGSVSTLTIQRTQQEDSAVYLCASSLAEGSTEAFFGQGTRLTVV.

V is TRBV18 and J is TRBJ1-3; no clear D. V lost 2 bases and J lost 2, with 7 bases in between. The germline V gene has CDR1 KGHSH and CDR2 LQKENI. The CDR3 consists of 14 residues. CDR3 DNA sequence: TGTGCCAGCTCACCATGGCGCACTGGAAACACCATATATTTT. Translating it yields CASSPWRTGNTIYF.

The gene calls are TRBV9 and TRBJ2-6; the match to TRBD1 covers 7 bases. The V segment lost 3 bases and the J segment 2 bases; nucleotides outside the gene matches: 8. CDR1 is SGDLS, CDR2 YYNGEE, per germline. This CDR3 has 17 residues. The CDR3 sequence is CASSGRQGTAGANVLTF. Here the CDR3 DNA reads TGTGCCAGCAGCGGCCGACAGGGTACGGCTGGGGCCAACGTCCTGACTTTC.

The chain is built from TRBV5-4 and TRBJ1-3, with D possibly matching TRBD1 (6 bases). The germline gives CDR1 SGHNT, CDR2 YYREEE (reference sequence). The CDR3 covers 17 residues. Deletions cut 4 bases from V and 4 bases from J, with 21 bases between. The CDR3 protein is CASSPGGRGLLGNTIYF. CDR3 coding DNA: TGTGCCAGCAGCCCTGGGGGCAGGGGCTTACTCGGAAACACCATATATTTT.

The V and J genes are TRBV2 and TRBJ2-6; either TRBD1 or TRBD2 may supply D (5 bases each). The CDR3 length is 16 residues. In germline, CDR1 is SNHLY, CDR2 FYNNEI. V was pared by 7 bases and J by 4 bases, with 17 bases between. In DNA form, the CDR3 reads TGTGCCAGCAACCCGTCGGGACGGCGGGGGGCCAACGTCCTGACTTTC. Protein: CASNPSGRRGANVLTF. Using reference TRBV2 and TRBJ2-6 for the parts outside the CDR3, the full variable domain is EPEVTQTPSHQVTQMGQEVILRCVPISNHLYFYWYRQILGQKVEFLVSFYNNEISEKSEIFDDQFSVERPDGSNFTLKIRSTKLEDSAMYFCASNPSGRRGANVLTFGAGSRLTVL.

In regard to this clone: An end of the junction does not agree with germline; a read error may underlie this. The chain uses TRBV15 and TRBJ2-7; 8 bases are shared with TRBD2. Germline V CDR1 and CDR2: LNHNV, YYDKDF (reference sequence). The CDR3 is 16 residues long. The CDR3 spells CATNRDIRTSRYEQYF. In DNA, the CDR3 is TGTGCCACCAACAGAGATATAAGGACTAGCCGCTACGAGCAGTACTTC.

The DNA of the CDR3 is TGCAGCGTTGCTTTGACAGGGGATGTTGGAAACACCATATATTTT. Its protein product is CSVALTGDVGNTIYF. The J gene is TRBJ1-3, the V gene TRBV29-1; 8 bases line up with TRBD1. Germline V CDR1 and CDR2: SQVTM, ANQGSEA. The CDR3 is made up of 15 amino acids. V gave up 4 bases and J gave up 3 bases; unmatched junction bases: 8. Using reference TRBV29-1 and TRBJ1-3 for the parts outside the CDR3, the full variable domain is SAVISQKPSRDICQRGTSLTIQCQVDSQVTMMFWYRQQPGQSLTLIATANQGSEATYESGFVIDKFPISRPNLTFSTLTVSNMSPEDSSIYLCSVALTGDVGNTIYFGEGSWLTVV.

This chain links TRBV25-1 with TRBJ2-5, with D possibly matching TRBD2 (6 bases). In germline, CDR1 is MGHDK, CDR2 SYGVNS. Trimming cost V 4 bases and J 5 bases, with 17 bases left between them. The CDR3 loop spans 15 amino acids. CDR3 DNA sequence: TGTGCCAGCAGTGTATGGAGGGGCGCGGGGGAGACCCAGTACTTC. This sequence encodes CASSVWRGAGETQYF.

The chain carries TRBV18 and TRBJ1-3; D is possibly TRBD1 (6 bases). Germline lookup yields CDR1 KGHSH and CDR2 LQKENI. There are 15 residues in the CDR3. Trimming took off 4 bases at V and 4 bases at J, with 14 bases between the two ends. The CDR3: CASSRTGTQGNTIYF. CDR3 sequence (DNA): TGTGCCAGCTCACGCACCGGGACACAGGGAAACACCATATATTTT. Using reference TRBV18 and TRBJ1-3 for the parts outside the CDR3, the full variable domain is NAGVMQNPRHLVRRRGQEARLRCSPMKGHSHVYWYRQLPEEGLKFMVYLQKENIIDESGMPKERFSAEFPKEGPSILRIQQVVRGDSAAYFCASSRTGTQGNTIYFGEGSWLTVV.

For this clone: Different DNA sequences within this sample yield the same CDR3. The J gene is TRBJ2-5, the V gene TRBV4-1; D is unclear. CDR3 length: 13 residues. Trimming took 1 base from V and 4 from J, leaving 7 bases between them. CDR1 MGHRA and CDR2 YSYEKL come from the germline V gene. In DNA, the CDR3 is TGCGCCAGCAGCCAAGGGCTCCTAGAGACCCAGTACTTC. Translation: CASSQGLLETQYF.

This clone was counted a single time. This chain connects TRBV6-5 to TRBJ2-2; the D is unclear. Trimming cost V 8 bases and J 5 bases, with 12 bases left between them. The CDR3 is 13 residues long. From germline, CDR1 is MNHEY and CDR2 SVGAGI. CDR3 nucleotides: TGTGCCAGCCGCCTTTCGGTTACCGGGGAGCTGTTTTTT. The encoded protein is CASRLSVTGELFF.

This clone showed up just once. CDR3 DNA: TGTGCCAGTAGTATGCCCCCAGGGAAAGAGACCCAGTACTTC. This encodes CASSMPPGKETQYF. The gene calls are TRBV19 and TRBJ2-5; TRBD1 is a possible D gene (5 bases). CDR1 and CDR2 (germline): LNHDA, SQIVND (reference sequence). The CDR3 runs 14 residues. V gave up 3 bases and J gave up 3 bases, with 11 bases separating them.

CDR3 coding DNA: TGTGCCAGCAGCTGGACAGGGGGTGTTACCAAAAACATTCAGTACTTC. Protein: CASSWTGGVTKNIQYF. This chain connects TRBV4-2 to TRBJ2-4; 10 bases match TRBD1. Trimming cost V 5 bases and J 2 bases; bases outside gene matches: 6. The CDR3 spans 16 residues. From germline, CDR1 is LGHNA and CDR2 YNFKEQ.

The genes are TRBV5-5 and TRBJ2-7; 7 nucleotides agree with TRBD1. The J segment lost 3 bases and the V segment lost 4 bases, leaving 7 bases of the junction unmatched. CDR1 and CDR2 (germline): SGHKS, YYEKEE (reference sequence). This CDR3 contains 14 residues. The CDR3 nucleotides read TGTGCCAGCAGCCCAGGACAGGCGTTCTACGAGCAGTACTTC. Translation gives CASSPGQAFYEQYF.